The T cell receptor beta chain under discussion was sequenced for a study of cytomegalovirus exposure and HLA in healthy donors. Study-wide findings and caveats: A link between a missense DCLRE1C variant and TCR beta V- and J-gene trimming emerged from a later analysis.

With respect to this clone: Antigen unknown.

PCR amplification relied on 60 Vbeta primers (plus 13 Jbeta primers). Profiled with immunoSEQ multiplex PCR; TCRdb holds only in-frame clones, not every one. This sample has around 120,000 clones; more than 70% occur once, and the top ten carry roughly 15%. V lost 0 bases and J 5 bases, leaving 7 bases between the germline ends. Germline V gene lookup returns CDR1 MNHEY and CDR2 SVGAGI. The CDR3 is made up of 13 amino acids. The chain carries TRBV6-5 and TRBJ1-1, with no clear D. Sequencing was performed on PBMCs. The sequence was obtained from a man aged 50-59 years in good health and CMV-seropositive. The CDR3 region is CASSYSSLTEAFF. The CDR3 bases are TGTGCCAGCAGTTACTCGTCTTTAACTGAAGCTTTCTTT.